This T cell receptor beta chain comes out of a study of metastatic and nonmetastatic thyroid tumors. On the study more broadly: For malignant and benign thyroid patients, tumor or nodule tissue and blood were the sources whose repertoires were compared. Notes on the study in general: It was reportedly found that TCR beta diversity was significantly higher in malignant thyroid tumors than in benign nodules, a difference seen in both blood and tumor samples.

TCRdb reassembled clones from the PCR reads with MiXCR. This table has about 5,000 clones, over 25% appearing once. All patients reached thyroid surgery having received no treatment beforehand. The CDR3 length is 15 residues. Trimming removed 1 base from V and 7 bases from J, with 16 bases in between. Germline V lookup: CDR1 MDHEN, CDR2 SYDVKM. On this clone itself: The antigen is undetermined.

The chain recombines TRBV28 with TRBJ1-2; no clear D. The sample consisted of adjacent normal tissue. This clonotype was obtained from a female donor with papillary thyroid cancer or a benign thyroid nodule (not recorded which). Some clones in this sample may be carry-over from other donors' samples. CDR3 amino acids: CASSLFDGNRGGYTF. The CDR3 coding sequence is TGTGCCAGCAGTTTATTTGATGGCAACCGGGGTGGCTACACCTTC.